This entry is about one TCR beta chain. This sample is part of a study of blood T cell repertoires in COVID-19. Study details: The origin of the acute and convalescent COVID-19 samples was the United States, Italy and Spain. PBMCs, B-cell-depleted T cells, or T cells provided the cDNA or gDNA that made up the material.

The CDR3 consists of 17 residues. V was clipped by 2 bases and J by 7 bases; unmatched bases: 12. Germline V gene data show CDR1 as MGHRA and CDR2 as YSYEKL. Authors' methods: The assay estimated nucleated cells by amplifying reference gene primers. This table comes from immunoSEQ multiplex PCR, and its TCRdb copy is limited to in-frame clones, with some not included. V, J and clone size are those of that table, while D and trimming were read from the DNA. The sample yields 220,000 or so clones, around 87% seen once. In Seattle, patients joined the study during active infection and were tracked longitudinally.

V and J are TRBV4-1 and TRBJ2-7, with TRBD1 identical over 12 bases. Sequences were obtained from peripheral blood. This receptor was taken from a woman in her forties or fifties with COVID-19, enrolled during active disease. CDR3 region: CASSQLATGTGGWEQYF. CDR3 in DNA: TGCGCCAGCAGCCAACTCGCCACCGGGACAGGGGGCTGGGAGCAGTACTTC.